The 10 T cell receptor beta chains reported below all come from one sample, sequenced in a study of CD8+CD57+ T cells in acquired aplastic anemia. Genomic DNA, the template, was used for profiling of the TCR beta VDJ and CDR3. TCRdb used MiXCR to reprocess the reads, holding one entry per CDR3 protein. The sample includes roughly 280,000 distinct CDR3 sequences, roughly 53% of them seen just once. In patients chosen for sequencing, flow cytometry had shown CD8+CD57+ cell expansion. Source material: sorted CD4+, CD8+, or CD8+CD57+ T cells (not recorded which) from PBMCs. These TCRs come from a human donor with aplastic anemia.

In its sample, this clonotype was seen a few times. V is TRBV29-1 and J is TRBJ1-1; TRBD1 matches at 7 bases. CDR1 SQVTM and CDR2 ANQGSEA come from the germline V gene. The CDR3 totals 12 residues. V lost 7 bases, J lost 6 bases, and 8 bases stayed unmatched. The CDR3 coding sequence is TGCAGCGGAAGTGACAGGGAAGCTGAAGCTTTCTTT. Amino acids: CSGSDREAEAFF.

This chain joins TRBV7-8 and TRBJ2-7, with 11 bases aligning to TRBD1. The CDR3 runs 18 residues. In germline, CDR1 is SGHVS, CDR2 FQNEAQ. V lost 5 bases, J lost 2 bases, and 14 bases stayed unmatched. CDR3 bases: TGTGCCAGCAGCCCGGAGGGGTCTGGGACAGGGGGAACCTACGAGCAGTACTTC. The encoded protein is CASSPEGSGTGGTYEQYF.

V and J are TRBV20-1 and TRBJ1-2; perhaps TRBD1 as D (5 bases). Trimming left V 7 bases short and J 4 bases short, with 19 bases between. Germline-derived CDR1 and CDR2 are DFQATT and SNEGSKA (reference sequence). The CDR3 loop spans 14 amino acids. For the CDR3, the DNA is TGCAGTGTCCCGGGACTCCGGGCCGGCTATGGCTACACCTTC. Protein sequence: CSVPGLRAGYGYTF.

The chain is built from TRBV7-9 and TRBJ2-2; TRBD2 matches at 11 bases. There are 15 residues in the CDR3. J was trimmed by 4 bases and V by 8 bases; bases with no gene match: 6. Looked up from germline, CDR1 is SEHNR and CDR2 is FQNEAQ (reference sequence). The DNA for the CDR3 is TGTGCCAGCGGGGGGGGGACTAGCGGCACCGGGGAGCTGTTTTTT. Its protein is CASGGGTSGTGELFF. Full variable domain (missing parts from reference TRBV7-9 and TRBJ2-2): DTGVSQNPRHKITKRGQNVTFRCDPISEHNRLYWYRQTLGQGPEFLTYFQNEAQLEKSRLLSDRFSAERPKGSFSTLEIQRTEQGDSAMYLCASGGGTSGTGELFFGEGSRLTVL.

The chain has TRBV7-9 and TRBJ2-2, with D perhaps TRBD1 or TRBD2 (6 bases each). Trimming stripped 5 bases from V and 6 bases from J, with 16 bases between. Germline V gene lookup returns CDR1 SEHNR and CDR2 FQNEAQ (reference sequence). CDR3 length equals 15 residues. The CDR3 reads CASSPGMGGSGELFF. CDR3 DNA sequence: TGTGCCAGCAGCCCCGGGATGGGGGGCTCCGGGGAGCTGTTTTTT. Full variable domain (rest looked up from reference TRBV7-9 and TRBJ2-2): DTGVSQNPRHKITKRGQNVTFRCDPISEHNRLYWYRQTLGQGPEFLTYFQNEAQLEKSRLLSDRFSAERPKGSFSTLEIQRTEQGDSAMYLCASSPGMGGSGELFFGEGSRLTVL.

Points on this clonotype: A read error may produce the germline difference seen at one junction end. The genes are TRBV29-1 and TRBJ1-2, with 7 positions matching TRBD1. The CDR3 is 13 amino acids. From germline, CDR1 is SQVTM and CDR2 ANQGSEA. The DNA of the CDR3 is TGCAGCGTGGACAGGACAAATAACTATGGCTACACTTTC. This encodes CSVDRTNNYGYTF.

The chain couples TRBV7-2 to TRBJ2-6, with D possibly matching TRBD2 (6 bases). Germline assignment: CDR1 SGHTA and CDR2 FQGNSA. The CDR3 is made up of 14 amino acids. The V end lost 4 bases, the J end lost 4 bases, and 8 bases lay between the germline ends. In DNA form, the CDR3 reads TGTGCCAGCAGCTGGGGGGACGGGGCCAACGTCCTGACTTTC. The encoded protein is CASSWGDGANVLTF.

The V and J genes are TRBV7-2 and TRBJ2-1, with 8 bases lining up with TRBD1. The V and J ends lost 6 bases and 8 bases, in that order; junction bases with no gene match: 12. CDR1 SGHTA and CDR2 FQGNSA come from the germline V gene. There are 15 residues in the CDR3. The CDR3 loop is CASRGWAGGEYEQFF. The CDR3 DNA reads TGTGCCAGCAGGGGGTGGGCAGGGGGCGAGTATGAGCAGTTCTTC.

The rearrangement joins TRBV11-3 to TRBJ1-1; maybe TRBD1 (5 bases). This CDR3 has 17 amino acids. Germline CDR1 is SGHNT and CDR2 is YENEEA. Deletions cut 3 bases from V and 6 bases from J, with 23 bases between. Here the CDR3 DNA reads TGTGCCAGCAGCTTGTCAGCTCGGGGCAGCCCCGGCGCTGAAGCTTTCTTT. Encoded protein: CASSLSARGSPGAEAFF.

The CDR3 protein is CASSPVASGSIQYF. CDR3 bases: TGTGCCAGCAGCCCTGTGGCTAGCGGGAGCATCCAGTACTTC. The chain carries TRBV7-2 and TRBJ2-5, with 10 bases aligning to TRBD2. V trimming: 5 bases; J trimming: 10 bases; junction bases outside the gene matches: 10. The CDR3 contains 14 residues. Germline CDR1 is SGHTA and CDR2 is FQGNSA. Drawing the rest from reference TRBV7-2 and TRBJ2-5, the complete variable domain is GAGVSQSPSNKVTEKGKDVELRCDPISGHTALYWYRQSLGQGLEFLIYFQGNSAPDKSGLPSDRFSAERTGGSVSTLTIQRTQQEDSAVYLCASSPVASGSIQYFGPGTRLLVL.